Below, 27 T cell receptor beta chains from the same sample are listed, as sequenced in a study of follicular helper T cells after annual influenza vaccination. Some clones are missing from TCRdb's copy, which holds only in-frame ones; the method was immunoSEQ multiplex PCR. The repertoire has about 11,000 clones, roughly 80% of them found once; the top ten carry about 0.87%. The specimen was CXCR5- memory CD4+ T cells sorted from blood, collected 6 weeks after influenza vaccination. The source of these receptors is an adult who received the influenza vaccine.

This chain uses TRBV6-6 with TRBJ1-2, with a weak D call TRBD1 (6 bases). Per germline, CDR1 MNHNY and CDR2 SVGAGI (reference sequence). The CDR3 has 15 residues. V dropped 2 bases and J dropped 3 bases, with 13 bases sitting between them. The CDR3 nucleotides read TGTGCCAGCAGTTACAGGCGCGCAGGGGACTATGGCTACACCTTC. It translates to CASSYRRAGDYGYTF.

The chain has TRBV4-3 and TRBJ2-5; D gene unclear. Germline loops: CDR1 LGHNA, CDR2 YSLEER. This CDR3 has 14 amino acids. Trimming pared 4 bases from V and 7 bases from J, leaving 16 bases between. CDR3 region: CASSPSAPFVTQYF. Written as DNA, the CDR3 is TGCGCCAGCAGCCCGTCGGCCCCTTTTGTGACCCAGTACTTC.

The genes are TRBV28 and TRBJ2-3, with TRBD2 matching 11 bases. Unmatched junction bases numbered 5, after V lost 8 bases and J lost 4 bases. Germline assignment: CDR1 MDHEN and CDR2 SYDVKM. This CDR3 is 14 amino acids long. DNA of the CDR3: TGTGCCAGCCGTAGCGGGGGGGCCGCAGATACGCAGTATTTT. Protein: CASRSGGAADTQYF.

This sequence joins TRBV9 and TRBJ1-5; unclear D gene. CDR3 size: 17 residues. The germline V gene has CDR1 SGDLS and CDR2 YYNGEE. V lost 0 bases and J lost 0, with 13 bases in between. Written as DNA, the CDR3 is TGTGCCAGCAGCGTAGTGGCAAATCGACATAGCAATCAGCCCCAGCATTTT. The encoded protein is CASSVVANRHSNQPQHF.

The gene calls are TRBV11-1 and TRBJ1-6; the match to TRBD1 covers 7 bases. The V gene's germline CDR1 is SGHAT and CDR2 FQDESV (reference sequence). This CDR3 region has 12 residues. The V gene end was trimmed by 5 bases and the J gene end by 9 bases; junction bases not matched to a gene: 1. The CDR3 here is CASSHRGSPLHF. The CDR3 nucleotides read TGTGCCAGCAGCCACAGGGGTTCACCCCTCCACTTT. The variable domain in full, with the rest retrieved from reference TRBV11-1 and TRBJ1-6, is EAEVAQSPRYKITEKSQAVAFWCDPISGHATLYWYRQILGQGPELLVQFQDESVVDDSQLPKDRFSAERLKGVDSTLKIQPAELGDSAMYLCASSHRGSPLHFGNGTRLTVT.

V and J are TRBV28 and TRBJ1-2, with 9 bases fitting TRBD1. Germline V gene lookup returns CDR1 MDHEN and CDR2 SYDVKM. The CDR3 totals 14 residues. V lost 1 base and J lost 8; bases outside the gene matches: 5. The CDR3 sequence is CASSLLQGAGGYTF. The CDR3 DNA sequence: TGTGCCAGCAGTTTATTACAGGGGGCGGGAGGCTACACCTTC.

This clone was recorded once. The chain is built from TRBV29-1 and TRBJ1-2, with D tentatively TRBD1 (5 bases). Trimming removed 7 bases from V and 4 bases from J, with 22 bases in between. Germline assignment: CDR1 SQVTM and CDR2 ANQGSEA. This CDR3 spans 15 amino acids. CDR3 amino acids: CSAGEGTPKAYGYTF. CDR3 coding DNA: TGCAGCGCCGGGGAAGGGACGCCAAAGGCCTATGGCTACACCTTC.

This clone was counted a single time. V usage is TRBV6-1 and J usage is TRBJ1-4; 9 positions match TRBD1. Germline assignment: CDR1 MNHNS and CDR2 SASEGT. The CDR3 sequence is 15 residues long. The V segment lost 5 bases and the J segment 8 bases; nucleotides outside the gene matches: 9. DNA for the CDR3: TGTGCCAGCAGTTCTGACAGGGGGTTCTACGAAAAACTGTTTTTT. Translation gives CASSSDRGFYEKLFF.

The rearrangement joins TRBV2 to TRBJ1-5; tentative D call: TRBD1 (5 bases). The CDR3 covers 12 residues. In germline, CDR1 is SNHLY, CDR2 FYNNEI. Trimming took 8 bases from V and 1 from J, leaving 6 bases between them. The CDR3 DNA reads TGTGCCAGCTCAGGGAGCAATCAGCCCCAGCATTTT. Its protein product is CASSGSNQPQHF.

The chain carries TRBV2 and TRBJ1-2; D might be TRBD1 (6 bases). Germline CDR1 SNHLY, CDR2 FYNNEI. V was cut by 7 bases and J by 8 bases, with 20 bases left in between. The CDR3 loop spans 14 amino acids. The CDR3 loop reads CASTIGRGAIGYTF. For the CDR3, the DNA is TGTGCCAGCACCATTGGTCGGGGGGCGATCGGCTACACCTTC.

The chain is built from TRBV7-2 and TRBJ2-3, with D perhaps TRBD1 (5 bases). The CDR3 runs 17 residues. V dropped 3 bases and J dropped 5 bases, with 21 bases sitting between them. The germline V gene has CDR1 SGHTA and CDR2 FQGNSA. The CDR3 region has the DNA TGTGCCAGCAGCTTTCCCCACAAGGGTTTGGGGCGAGATACGCAGTATTTT. Amino acids: CASSFPHKGLGRDTQYF. The full variable domain, its missing parts supplied by reference TRBV7-2 and TRBJ2-3, is GAGVSQSPSNKVTEKGKDVELRCDPISGHTALYWYRQSLGQGLEFLIYFQGNSAPDKSGLPSDRFSAERTGGSVSTLTIQRTQQEDSAVYLCASSFPHKGLGRDTQYFGPGTRLTVL.

CDR3 bases: TGTGCCAGCAGCCCTGCCCATAAAAACTACGAGCAGTACTTC. Translation: CASSPAHKNYEQYF. The rearrangement links TRBV7-6 to TRBJ2-7; D is ambiguous. V lost 5 bases, J lost 3 bases, and 14 bases lay in between. The CDR3 runs to 14 residues. Germline loops: CDR1 SGHVS, CDR2 FNYEAQ.

The chain has TRBV5-1 and TRBJ2-2, with D possibly TRBD1 on 6 matching bases. The ends were cut back, 1 base at V and 8 bases at J, with 18 bases in the middle. Germline assignment: CDR1 SGHRS and CDR2 YFSETQ. The CDR3 is made up of 16 amino acids. The CDR3 sequence: CASSLMVWQGNGELFF. For the CDR3, the DNA is TGCGCCAGCAGCTTGATGGTTTGGCAGGGGAATGGGGAGCTGTTTTTT.

CDR3 loop: CATSRDLSGDTEAFF. The DNA of the CDR3 is TGTGCCACCAGCAGAGATCTTAGCGGGGACACTGAAGCTTTCTTT. The chain combines TRBV15 with TRBJ1-1; no clear D. Trimming took 0 bases from V and 3 from J, leaving 11 bases between them. The germline V gene encodes CDR1 LNHNV and CDR2 YYDKDF (reference sequence). This CDR3 is 15 amino acids long.

This clone has more than one count but fewer than ten. V gene TRBV4-2 combines with J gene TRBJ2-7; D is perhaps TRBD2 (5 bases). CDR1 and CDR2 (germline): LGHNA, YNFKEQ. V lost 1 base to trimming and J lost 6 bases, with 16 bases between them. The CDR3 runs 15 residues. CDR3 amino acids: CASSQVTGVSGEQYF. The CDR3 bases are TGTGCCAGCAGCCAAGTTACCGGGGTTTCTGGCGAGCAGTACTTC.

This chain joins TRBV4-3 and TRBJ2-3, with 9 bases fitting TRBD2. After removal of 4 bases from V and 2 bases from J, the junction contained 10 bases not matched to a gene. CDR3 size: 17 residues. Germline CDR1 reads LGHNA; CDR2 reads YSLEER. The CDR3 loop is CASSRDAGGFATDTQYF. Written as DNA, the CDR3 is TGCGCCAGCAGCCGTGACGCGGGGGGGTTCGCCACAGATACGCAGTATTTT.

CDR3 nucleotides: TGTGCCAGCAGGGAGACTAGCACCCGCACAGATACGCAGTATTTT. This codes for CASRETSTRTDTQYF. The chain has TRBV6-5 and TRBJ2-3, with 7 bases that match TRBD2. This CDR3 spans 15 amino acids. V gave up 6 bases and J gave up 1 base; unmatched junction bases: 7. CDR1 and CDR2 (germline): MNHEY, SVGAGI.

This chain uses TRBV18 with TRBJ1-6; 7 bases match TRBD1. The CDR3 runs 15 residues. Trimming removed 2 bases from V and 9 bases from J; junction bases left unmatched: 7. Looked up from germline, CDR1 is KGHSH and CDR2 is LQKENI. CDR3 protein: CASSPSGGGRSPLHF. The CDR3 DNA follows: TGTGCCAGCTCACCATCTGGAGGGGGCCGTTCACCCCTCCACTTT.

The CDR3 loop reads CASTQNGGNQPQHF. DNA of the CDR3: TGTGCCAGTACCCAAAACGGGGGCAATCAGCCCCAGCATTTT. The chain joins TRBV19 to TRBJ1-5; no definite D call. Trimming pared 7 bases from V and 2 bases from J, leaving 12 bases between. CDR1 is LNHDA and CDR2 is SQIVND in the germline V gene (reference sequence). This CDR3 contains 14 residues.

The gene calls are TRBV6-1 and TRBJ2-5; tentative D call: TRBD1 (6 bases). The CDR3 loop spans 13 amino acids. V was pared by 2 bases and J by 4 bases, with 8 bases between. Germline V gene lookup returns CDR1 MNHNS and CDR2 SASEGT. The CDR3 is CASSETGIETQYF. Here the CDR3 DNA reads TGTGCCAGCAGTGAAACAGGGATAGAGACCCAGTACTTC.

This clone was counted between two and nine times. The rearrangement joins TRBV5-6 to TRBJ2-5; D uncertain. V dropped 1 base and J dropped 9 bases, with 7 bases sitting between them. Germline lookup yields CDR1 SGHDT and CDR2 YYEEEE. The CDR3 is made up of 11 amino acids. The CDR3 nucleotides read TGTGCCAGCAGCTTGTCCGCTTCCCAGTACTTC. It translates to CASSLSASQYF.

The CDR3 coding sequence is TGTGCCAGTAGTAAGGGACGGACCCCAACTAATGAAAAACTGTTTTTT. It yields the protein CASSKGRTPTNEKLFF. The chain recombines TRBV19 with TRBJ1-4, with D tentatively TRBD1 (5 bases). There are 16 residues in the CDR3. Germline CDR1 is LNHDA and CDR2 is SQIVND (reference sequence). V was pared by 4 bases and J by 0 bases, with 12 bases between.

This chain connects TRBV25-1 to TRBJ1-1, with unresolved D. Per germline, CDR1 MGHDK and CDR2 SYGVNS. The CDR3 contains 12 residues. V dropped 3 bases and J dropped 10 bases, with 12 bases sitting between them. This chain's CDR3 is CASSEGNRGAFF. The CDR3 DNA follows: TGTGCCAGCAGTGAGGGGAACAGAGGAGCTTTCTTT.

The gene calls are TRBV4-1 and TRBJ1-5; maybe TRBD1 (6 bases). V was trimmed by 4 bases and J by 6 bases, leaving 13 bases between them. The CDR3 has 14 residues. Germline V gene lookup returns CDR1 MGHRA and CDR2 YSYEKL. The CDR3 DNA is TGCGCCAGCAGCCCCACAGGGCGAGGTCAGCCCCAGCATTTT. Amino acid sequence: CASSPTGRGQPQHF.

The rearrangement uses TRBV7-2 and TRBJ2-7; D is possibly TRBD1 or TRBD2 (5 bases each). Germline assignment: CDR1 SGHTA and CDR2 FQGNSA. The V and J ends lost 1 base and 5 bases respectively, with 9 bases between them. This CDR3 contains 13 residues. The CDR3 region is CASSLVWGNEQYF. CDR3 coding DNA: TGTGCCAGCAGCTTAGTTTGGGGGAACGAGCAGTACTTC.

The J gene is TRBJ2-6, the V gene TRBV18; maybe TRBD1 (7 bases). CDR1 KGHSH and CDR2 LQKENI come from the germline V gene. V lost 3 bases to trimming and J lost 0 bases, with 24 bases between them. The CDR3 extends over 21 amino acids. In DNA, the CDR3 is TGTGCCAGCTCACCGATACTGTACAGGGGAAAGGGGGGCTCTGGGGCCAACGTCCTGACTTTC. It codes for CASSPILYRGKGGSGANVLTF.

DNA for the CDR3: TGTGCCAGCAACCCACAGGGTAACGAGCAGTACTTC. Its translation: CASNPQGNEQYF. The V and J genes are TRBV7-6 and TRBJ2-5; perhaps TRBD1 as D (6 bases). The J call is in doubt because the DNA end fits TRBJ2-7 better. Germline V gene lookup returns CDR1 SGHVS and CDR2 FNYEAQ. This CDR3 is built from 12 residues.